This TCR beta chain was sequenced in a study of CD8+ T cells in alopecia areata. About the study: Oral tofacitinib, 5 to 10 mg twice daily, was given in an open-label trial. General observations from the study: Alphabeta T cells residing in normal skin are also sequenced in scalp samples.

Trimming at V came to 2 bases and at J to 2 bases, leaving 6 bases not matched to a gene. Germline CDR1 SEHNR, CDR2 FQNEAQ (reference sequence). This CDR3 contains 16 residues. Of note for this clone: What it recognizes is unknown.

RNA was extracted and reverse transcribed into cDNA as the sequencing template. TCRdb's copy holds only in-frame clones and misses some; the assay was immunoSEQ multiplex PCR. The sample lists 150,000 to 190,000 clones, 45% to 55% seen once, with approximately 19% in the top ten. Lesional scalp tissue (obtained by punch biopsy) and peripheral blood were collected from alopecia areata patients. The sample consisted of CD8+ T cells sorted from blood, taken at week 0. V and J are TRBV7-9 and TRBJ2-4; 7 nucleotides agree with TRBD2. The TCR originated in a human donor with alopecia areata. The CDR3 DNA is TGTGCCAGCAGCTTACAGGGAGGGAGGTCCAAAAACATTCAGTACTTC. This translates into CASSLQGGRSKNIQYF. Filled out from reference TRBV7-9 and TRBJ2-4, the complete variable domain reads DTGVSQNPRHKITKRGQNVTFRCDPISEHNRLYWYRQTLGQGPEFLTYFQNEAQLEKSRLLSDRFSAERPKGSFSTLEIQRTEQGDSAMYLCASSLQGGRSKNIQYFGAGTRLSVL.